This passage covers 27 T cell receptor beta chains from one sample sequenced in a study of T cell changes during pregnancy in multiple sclerosis. TCRdb keeps only in-frame clones here, not all; method: immunoSEQ multiplex PCR. Of about 69,000 clones in the sample, approximately 91% were seen once. Sequenced here: peripheral blood, sampled in the third trimester of pregnancy. The origin of the receptors is a female donor with multiple sclerosis, enrolled in a pregnancy study.

The genes are TRBV5-1 and TRBJ2-3, with D possibly TRBD1 on 5 matching bases. Germline V gene data show CDR1 as SGHRS and CDR2 as YFSETQ. This CDR3 spans 13 amino acids. With 4 bases removed from V and 5 bases from J, the gap between germline ends came to 11 bases. The CDR3 here is CASSVWGRDTQYF. As DNA, the CDR3 is TGCGCCAGCAGCGTATGGGGCCGAGATACGCAGTATTTT.

Here the CDR3 reads CASSIDPVDYGYTF. Written as DNA, the CDR3 is TGTGCCAGTAGTATAGACCCAGTCGACTATGGCTACACCTTC. The chain employs TRBV19 and TRBJ1-2; D unresolved. Germline V gene data show CDR1 as LNHDA and CDR2 as SQIVND (reference sequence). This CDR3 has 14 amino acids. The germline V and J ends were trimmed by 0 bases and 3 bases, with 8 bases remaining between them.

This chain joins TRBV28 and TRBJ1-4, with D hard to call. The CDR3 spans 15 residues. The germline V gene has CDR1 MDHEN and CDR2 SYDVKM. V shed 2 bases and J shed 2 bases, with 9 bases lying between them. CDR3 bases: TGTGCCAGCAGTTTAATCGGGATTACTAATGAAAAACTGTTTTTT. As protein: CASSLIGITNEKLFF.

The chain combines TRBV5-4 with TRBJ1-6, with 7 bases fitting TRBD1. The CDR3 is 14 residues long. Germline assignment: CDR1 SGHNT and CDR2 YYREEE (reference sequence). Unmatched junction bases numbered 7, after V lost 4 bases and J lost 9 bases. This CDR3 is CASSSEGQFSPLHF. The CDR3 bases are TGTGCCAGCAGCAGCGAGGGACAGTTTTCACCCCTCCACTTT.

J is TRBJ1-6 and V is TRBV7-2; 7 nucleotides agree with TRBD1. Germline V gene lookup returns CDR1 SGHTA and CDR2 FQGNSA. The CDR3 sequence is 13 residues long. The trim removed 6 bases at V and 6 bases at J, leaving 2 bases unmatched. The DNA for the CDR3 is TGTGCCAGCAGGCAGGGGGTTAATTCACCCCTCCACTTT. Translating it yields CASRQGVNSPLHF.

V gene TRBV7-3 combines with J gene TRBJ2-3, with TRBD2 as a possible D gene (6 bases). This CDR3 spans 13 amino acids. V gave up 4 bases and J gave up 6 bases, with 11 bases separating them. The germline V gene has CDR1 SGHTA and CDR2 FQGTGA. CDR3 sequence reads: CASSSTSSDTQYF. The CDR3 bases are TGTGCCAGCAGCTCTACTAGCTCCGATACGCAGTATTTT.

The chain couples TRBV19 to TRBJ2-7; a possible D gene is TRBD1 (6 bases). Germline loops: CDR1 LNHDA, CDR2 SQIVND (reference sequence). The CDR3 loop spans 11 amino acids. Trimming took off 9 bases at V and 7 bases at J, with 13 bases between the two ends. The CDR3 nucleotides are TGTGCCAGCTCAGACAGGAAGGAGCAGTACTTC. Residues: CASSDRKEQYF.

The chain uses TRBV7-3 and TRBJ2-3, with 8 bases fitting TRBD2. V shed 3 bases, J shed 6 bases, and the junction held 8 bases outside the gene matches. Germline CDR1 SGHTA, CDR2 FQGTGA. The CDR3 extends over 15 amino acids. The CDR3: CASSFTGGLADTQYF. Written as DNA, the CDR3 is TGTGCCAGCAGCTTCACGGGGGGGCTTGCGGATACGCAGTATTTT.

This clone was seen just once. The chain joins TRBV29-1 to TRBJ1-1; possibly TRBD1 for D (6 bases). V lost 5 bases and J lost 1, with 11 bases in between. CDR1 and CDR2 from the germline V gene are SQVTM and ANQGSEA. This CDR3 is 13 amino acids long. CDR3 sequence: CSVLTGTNTEAFF. DNA of the CDR3: TGCAGCGTTTTGACAGGCACGAACACTGAAGCTTTCTTT.

V usage is TRBV4-3 and J usage is TRBJ2-3; 16 nucleotides align to TRBD2. This CDR3 has 18 residues. V lost 3 bases to trimming and J lost 4 bases; unmatched junction nucleotides: 7. CDR1 LGHNA and CDR2 YSLEER come from the germline V gene. The CDR3 here is CASSHAGTSGGASDTQYF. DNA of the CDR3: TGCGCCAGCAGCCATGCCGGGACTAGCGGGGGGGCCTCAGATACGCAGTATTTT.

The chain has TRBV11-3 and TRBJ2-3, with 9 bases matching TRBD1. The CDR3 covers 15 residues. Per germline, CDR1 SGHNT and CDR2 YENEEA. With 6 bases clipped from V and 5 bases from J, the junction kept 9 bases outside the gene matches. The CDR3 bases are TGTGCCAGCAGTCCGGGACAGGGTGTCGGAGATACGCAGTATTTT. Its protein product is CASSPGQGVGDTQYF.

The V gene is TRBV2, the J gene TRBJ1-2; perhaps TRBD1 as D (5 bases). The CDR3 is made up of 14 amino acids. The germline gives CDR1 SNHLY, CDR2 FYNNEI. Between the trimmed V and J ends, which lost 4 bases and 3 bases, there was a span of 12 bases. The CDR3 nucleotides are TGTGCCAGCAGTGTACAAGGCAGGGACTATGGCTACACCTTC. The encoded protein is CASSVQGRDYGYTF.

V gene TRBV5-1 combines with J gene TRBJ1-1, with D perhaps TRBD1 (5 bases). The CDR3 extends over 15 amino acids. The germline CDR1 and CDR2 sequences are SGHRS and YFSETQ. V lost 0 bases, J lost 2 bases, and 11 bases lay in between. The CDR3, as DNA: TGCGCCAGCAGCTTGGAATGGGGCGGAAACACTGAAGCTTTCTTT. The encoded protein is CASSLEWGGNTEAFF.

The chain has TRBV7-2 and TRBJ2-5; possibly TRBD2 for D (6 bases). V lost 5 bases to trimming and J lost 4 bases, with 14 bases between them. This CDR3 has 14 amino acids. Germline CDR1 SGHTA, CDR2 FQGNSA. The CDR3 spells CASSPPGLRETQYF. The CDR3 DNA reads as TGTGCCAGCAGCCCCCCGGGACTTAGAGAGACCCAGTACTTC.

The chain links TRBV5-1 to TRBJ2-2, with 8 positions matching TRBD1. The J segment lost 2 bases and the V segment lost 5 bases, leaving 5 bases of the junction unmatched. The CDR3 runs to 15 residues. The germline V gene encodes CDR1 SGHRS and CDR2 YFSETQ. DNA of the CDR3: TGCGCCAGCAGTCGACAGGGGCAAAACACCGGGGAGCTGTTTTTT. This translates into CASSRQGQNTGELFF.

The chain couples TRBV7-9 to TRBJ1-1; D is undetermined. CDR3 length: 19 residues. Trimming removed 2 bases at V and 3 bases at J, with 25 bases between. Germline values: CDR1 SEHNR, CDR2 FQNEAQ (reference sequence). CDR3 residues: CASSLFPSSTRNVYTEAFF. The CDR3 DNA is TGTGCCAGCAGCTTATTCCCCTCCTCGACAAGGAACGTTTACACTGAAGCTTTCTTT.

This sequence joins TRBV6-1 and TRBJ1-1; 9 bases line up with TRBD1. The germline V gene encodes CDR1 MNHNS and CDR2 SASEGT. This CDR3 is 15 amino acids long. V dropped 4 bases and J dropped 5; count of bases not matched to a gene: 8. The CDR3 bases are TGTGCCAGCAGTGGGGAAACAGGGGGCTCGACTGAAGCTTTCTTT. Its protein product is CASSGETGGSTEAFF.

The rearrangement uses TRBV4-3 and TRBJ2-3; 8 nucleotides align to TRBD2. Germline-derived CDR1 and CDR2 are LGHNA and YSLEER. This CDR3 contains 18 residues. V lost 0 bases, J lost 2 bases, and 10 bases stayed unmatched. CDR3 residues: CASSQDHYGGGYTDTQYF. Here the CDR3 DNA reads TGCGCCAGCAGCCAAGATCACTACGGGGGGGGATACACAGATACGCAGTATTTT.

The chain couples TRBV29-1 to TRBJ2-3; D unclear. V was trimmed by 3 bases and J by 6 bases, leaving 4 bases between them. The CDR3 totals 10 residues. Germline lookup yields CDR1 SQVTM and CDR2 ANQGSEA. The CDR3 DNA is TGCAGCGTTGACACTGATACGCAGTATTTT. This translates into CSVDTDTQYF.

In DNA form, the CDR3 reads TGTGCCAGCAGCTGGGGGGGACAGGGCACAGATACGCAGTATTTT. Protein product: CASSWGGQGTDTQYF. The V and J genes are TRBV7-3 and TRBJ2-3, with D perhaps matching TRBD1 (8 bases). Trimming left V 4 bases short and J 1 base short, with 12 bases between. The CDR3 consists of 15 residues. CDR1 SGHTA and CDR2 FQGTGA come from the germline V gene.

The genes are TRBV11-3 and TRBJ2-7; 9 bases line up with TRBD1. In germline, CDR1 is SGHNT, CDR2 YENEEA. Germline trimming cut 5 bases from V and 5 bases from J; bases unmatched to any gene: 4. The CDR3 totals 13 residues. The CDR3 DNA sequence: TGTGCCAGCAGCCCTTGGACAGGGGACGAGCAGTACTTC. Its translation is CASSPWTGDEQYF.

The chain couples TRBV2 to TRBJ2-1; TRBD2 aligns across 16 bases. Per the germline V gene, CDR1 is SNHLY and CDR2 is FYNNEI. Trimming cost V 8 bases and J 2 bases; bases outside gene matches: 0. This CDR3 has 15 residues. The CDR3 bases are TGTGCCAGCGGGACTAGCGGGGGGGCCTACAATGAGCAGTTCTTC. It specifies CASGTSGGAYNEQFF.

The V call is TRBV2, the J call TRBJ2-3, with D possibly matching TRBD2 (6 bases). The CDR3 covers 13 residues. Germline lookup yields CDR1 SNHLY and CDR2 FYNNEI. The germline V and J ends were trimmed by 10 bases and 14 bases, with 25 bases remaining between them. This CDR3 reads CAIGRGAGYAGYF. CDR3 in DNA: TGTGCCATAGGACGCGGGGCGGGGTACGCAGGGTATTTT.

This sequence joins TRBV5-6 and TRBJ1-1, with D possibly TRBD1 on 6 matching bases. The CDR3 has 14 amino acids. Trimming cost V 4 bases and J 7 bases, with 17 bases left between them. Germline assignment: CDR1 SGHDT and CDR2 YYEEEE. Here the CDR3 DNA reads TGTGCCAGCAGCGTGGGACACTTACATAATGAAGCTTTCTTT. Its protein product is CASSVGHLHNEAFF.

The genes are TRBV30 and TRBJ1-2; maybe TRBD1 (5 bases). Trimming shortened V by 0 bases and J by 3 bases, and 8 bases separated the two germline ends. The CDR3 spans 13 residues. Germline CDR1 is GTSNPN and CDR2 is SVGIG (reference sequence). This chain's CDR3 is CAWSVGADYGYTF. DNA for the CDR3: TGTGCCTGGAGTGTAGGGGCGGACTATGGCTACACCTTC. Looking up the rest from reference TRBV30 and TRBJ1-2 gives the full variable domain: SQTIHQWPATLVQPVGSPLSLECTVEGTSNPNLYWYRQAAGRGLQLLFYSVGIGQISSEVPQNLSASRPQDRQFILSSKKLLLSDSGFYLCAWSVGADYGYTFGSGTRLTVV.

The J gene is TRBJ1-2, the V gene TRBV2; 7 bases map to TRBD1. V was pared by 4 bases and J by 2 bases, with 1 base of the junction left unmatched. The CDR3 sequence is 13 residues long. Germline V gene data show CDR1 as SNHLY and CDR2 as FYNNEI. CDR3: CASSATGNYGYTF. CDR3 nucleotides: TGTGCCAGCAGTGCGACAGGGAACTATGGCTACACCTTC.

This clone has only one observation. The V call is TRBV10-2, the J call TRBJ2-1, with D maybe TRBD2 (6 bases). The CDR3 has 15 amino acids. V was cut by 3 bases and J by 3 bases, with 12 bases left in between. Germline V gene data show CDR1 as WSHSY and CDR2 as SAAADI. The CDR3 sequence is CASSDRGLDYNEQFF. Written as DNA, the CDR3 is TGCGCCAGCAGTGATCGGGGACTCGACTACAATGAGCAGTTCTTC.